Following are 32 T cell receptor beta chains from one sample sequenced in a study of cytomegalovirus exposure and HLA in healthy donors. 60 Vbeta and 13 Jbeta primers were used in PCR. Clones were read by immunoSEQ multiplex PCR, and TCRdb kept only the in-frame ones, dropping some. The sample lists about 240,000 clones, approximately 84% occurring once. Sequenced: PBMCs. All receptors come from a girl aged 2 to 10 in good health and CMV-seronegative.

This clone appeared once. V gene TRBV6-1 combines with J gene TRBJ2-7; D remains ambiguous. Trimming removed 7 bases from V and 3 bases from J, with 7 bases in between. Germline V CDR1 and CDR2: MNHNS, SASEGT. This CDR3 is built from 11 residues. The CDR3 protein is CASIEYYEQYF. The CDR3 DNA sequence: TGTGCCAGCATAGAGTACTACGAGCAGTACTTC.

This chain connects TRBV25-1 to TRBJ2-1; D perhaps matches TRBD2 (5 bases). The CDR3 loop spans 15 amino acids. Germline V gives CDR1 MGHDK, CDR2 SYGVNS. Trimming removed 1 base from V and 8 bases from J, with 15 bases in between. The CDR3, as DNA: TGTGCCAGCAGTGAATGGCGGGCTCACGGGGATGAGCAGTTCTTC. It specifies CASSEWRAHGDEQFF.

This rearrangement joins TRBV6-1 to TRBJ1-5; no clear D. This CDR3 is 13 amino acids long. Trimming took off 4 bases at V and 7 bases at J, with 11 bases between the two ends. Per the germline V gene, CDR1 is MNHNS and CDR2 is SASEGT. CDR3 DNA sequence: TGTGCCAGCAGTGTAGTAACAGAACAGCCCCAGCATTTT. Encoded protein: CASSVVTEQPQHF.

This clone was seen more than once but under ten times. This chain links TRBV30 with TRBJ2-1, with TRBD2 matching over 11 bases. The CDR3 is 11 residues long. CDR1 is GTSNPN and CDR2 is SVGIG in the germline V gene (reference sequence). V was clipped by 0 bases and J by 14 bases; unmatched bases: 0. CDR3 DNA: TGTGCCTGGAGTGTACTAGCGGGAGAGTTCTTC. This translates into CAWSVLAGEFF.

In nucleotides, the CDR3 is TGTGCCAGCAGCCGGGAGGGTGGGGCTTTCTTT. Amino acids: CASSREGGAFF. The rearrangement links TRBV9 to TRBJ1-1, with D unclear. CDR3 size: 11 residues. Trimming pared 4 bases from V and 11 bases from J, leaving 12 bases between. The V gene's germline CDR1 is SGDLS and CDR2 YYNGEE.

The CDR3 DNA reads as TGTGCCAGCAGCTTGAGACTAGCGGGGGGCACCACAGATACGCAGTATTTT. Its translation: CASSLRLAGGTTDTQYF. This chain links TRBV7-8 with TRBJ2-3; the match to TRBD2 covers 13 bases. CDR1 SGHVS and CDR2 FQNEAQ come from the germline V gene. This CDR3 spans 17 amino acids. Unmatched junction bases numbered 5, after V lost 3 bases and J lost 2 bases.

The chain couples TRBV6-5 to TRBJ2-1; 7 bases map to TRBD1. Looked up from germline, CDR1 is MNHEY and CDR2 is SVGAGI. With 1 base clipped from V and 9 bases from J, the junction kept 9 bases outside the gene matches. The CDR3 length is 15 residues. The CDR3 region is CASSYWGQGVGEQFF. The CDR3 DNA follows: TGTGCCAGCAGTTACTGGGGCCAGGGGGTGGGTGAGCAGTTCTTC.

This sequence joins TRBV6-5 and TRBJ2-5, with no clear D. V dropped 4 bases and J dropped 5 bases, with 11 bases sitting between them. Germline-derived CDR1 and CDR2 are MNHEY and SVGAGI. The CDR3 has 13 residues. The CDR3 loop reads CASSLETSETQYF. Here the CDR3 DNA reads TGTGCCAGCAGTTTAGAGACAAGCGAGACCCAGTACTTC.

This rearrangement joins TRBV7-9 to TRBJ2-2, with no clear D. The CDR3 is 15 residues long. Germline V gene data show CDR1 as SEHNR and CDR2 as FQNEAQ (reference sequence). The ends were cut back, 4 bases at V and 0 bases at J, with 9 bases in the middle. The CDR3, as DNA: TGTGCCAGCAGCTCCCCTTTATCGAACACCGGGGAGCTGTTTTTT. Amino acid sequence: CASSSPLSNTGELFF. Together with reference TRBV7-9 and TRBJ2-2, the CDR3 gives the full variable domain: DTGVSQNPRHKITKRGQNVTFRCDPISEHNRLYWYRQTLGQGPEFLTYFQNEAQLEKSRLLSDRFSAERPKGSFSTLEIQRTEQGDSAMYLCASSSPLSNTGELFFGEGSRLTVL.

This chain connects TRBV11-2 to TRBJ2-7, with D unclear. CDR1 is SGHAT and CDR2 is FQNNGV in the germline V gene. V dropped 1 base and J dropped 1 base, with 8 bases sitting between them. The CDR3 spans 14 residues. The CDR3, as DNA: TGTGCCAGCAGCTTAGGGTCAGGATCCTACGAGCAGTACTTC. This gives the protein CASSLGSGSYEQYF.

This sequence joins TRBV5-1 and TRBJ2-2; the match to TRBD2 covers 8 bases. This CDR3 contains 16 residues. Germline trimming cut 4 bases from V and 5 bases from J; bases unmatched to any gene: 10. Germline assignment: CDR1 SGHRS and CDR2 YFSETQ. As DNA, the CDR3 is TGCGCCAGCAGCCCAACAGCGGGAGTTAGGACCGGGGAGCTGTTTTTT. This gives the protein CASSPTAGVRTGELFF.

V is TRBV7-3 and J is TRBJ2-1; D remains ambiguous. Germline assignment: CDR1 SGHTA and CDR2 FQGTGA. V was shortened by 3 bases and J by 12 bases, with 9 bases between the two germline ends. The CDR3 covers 11 residues. The CDR3 sequence is CASSFLGTQFF. CDR3 nucleotide sequence: TGTGCCAGCAGCTTCCTAGGCACGCAGTTCTTC.

This chain connects TRBV13 to TRBJ2-5; 13 bases agree with TRBD2. V dropped 2 bases and J dropped 2; count of bases not matched to a gene: 11. The CDR3 runs 19 residues. Germline values: CDR1 PRHDT, CDR2 FYEKMQ (reference sequence). CDR3 nucleotide sequence: TGTGCCAGCAGCTTATCCCGCCCCGGGACTAGCGGGACTCAAGAGACCCAGTACTTC. Translated, it gives CASSLSRPGTSGTQETQYF.

The chain employs TRBV29-1 and TRBJ1-4; TRBD1 matches 7 bases. Trimming took 7 bases from V and 5 from J; bases not matched to a gene: 7. The length of the CDR3 is 13 residues. Looked up from germline, CDR1 is SQVTM and CDR2 is ANQGSEA. The CDR3 sequence is CSGLTGLNEKLFF. The CDR3 DNA follows: TGCAGCGGCCTGACAGGGTTAAATGAAAAACTGTTTTTT.

This clone was found once. This rearrangement joins TRBV27 to TRBJ2-2; 10 bases agree with TRBD1. The germline CDR1 and CDR2 sequences are MNHEY and SMNVEV (reference sequence). Trimming removed 5 bases from V and 4 bases from J; junction bases left unmatched: 7. The CDR3 totals 16 residues. In DNA, the CDR3 is TGTGCCAGCAGTCTACGAGGGACAGGGGCCACCGGGGAGCTGTTTTTT. It yields the protein CASSLRGTGATGELFF.

This chain connects TRBV14 to TRBJ2-7, with TRBD2 identical over 9 bases. CDR1 and CDR2 (germline): SGHDN, FVKESK. The CDR3 totals 15 residues. The ends lost 5 bases at V and 0 bases at J; junction bases unmatched: 5. The CDR3 loop is CASSALAGSSYEQYF. CDR3 coding DNA: TGTGCCAGCAGCGCCCTAGCGGGGAGCTCCTACGAGCAGTACTTC.

This sequence joins TRBV2 and TRBJ2-5, with D maybe TRBD1 (6 bases). CDR3 length equals 16 residues. CDR1 SNHLY and CDR2 FYNNEI come from the germline V gene. The V end lost 3 bases, the J end lost 5 bases, and 19 bases lay between the germline ends. The CDR3 loop is CASSELDSSEGETQYF. CDR3 DNA: TGTGCCAGCAGTGAGCTGGACAGCTCCGAGGGGGAGACCCAGTACTTC.

The sample holds a few counts of this clone. The CDR3 loop reads CASSARGPTSGANVLTF. CDR3 nucleotides: TGTGCCAGTAGTGCCCGGGGTCCGACCTCTGGGGCCAACGTCCTGACTTTC. V and J are TRBV19 and TRBJ2-6; perhaps TRBD2 as D (5 bases). The CDR3 has 17 residues. The germline V gene has CDR1 LNHDA and CDR2 SQIVND (reference sequence). V was trimmed by 5 bases and J by 0 bases, leaving 14 bases between them.

V gene TRBV7-2 combines with J gene TRBJ2-5; D gene uncertain. CDR3 length: 13 amino acids. V gave up 2 bases and J gave up 5 bases, with 9 bases separating them. Germline V CDR1 and CDR2: SGHTA, FQGNSA. CDR3 protein: CASSLYARETQYF. The CDR3 DNA sequence: TGTGCCAGCAGCTTATATGCCAGGGAGACCCAGTACTTC.

V is TRBV30 and J is TRBJ1-4, with 7 bases lining up with TRBD1. Trimming removed 0 bases from V and 5 bases from J; junction bases left unmatched: 3. Germline assignment: CDR1 GTSNPN and CDR2 SVGIG (reference sequence). The CDR3 is 14 residues long. CDR3 region: CAWSVGTVNEKLFF. CDR3 bases: TGTGCCTGGAGTGTGGGGACAGTGAATGAAAAACTGTTTTTT.

The rearrangement joins TRBV4-2 to TRBJ2-3; perhaps TRBD2 as D (5 bases). Per germline, CDR1 LGHNA and CDR2 YNFKEQ. Trimming stripped 0 bases from V and 8 bases from J, with 12 bases between. The CDR3 runs 14 residues. The CDR3 loop reads CASSQDVGVGTQYF. The CDR3 nucleotides are TGTGCCAGCAGCCAAGATGTGGGAGTGGGTACGCAGTATTTT.

The J gene is TRBJ2-7, the V gene TRBV6-5; D perhaps matches TRBD2 (6 bases). Trimming cost V 0 bases and J 2 bases, with 11 bases left between them. The CDR3 is 15 amino acids. Germline V lookup: CDR1 MNHEY, CDR2 SVGAGI. The CDR3 sequence: CASSYSSGRTYEQYF. DNA for the CDR3: TGTGCCAGCAGTTACTCTAGCGGCCGTACCTACGAGCAGTACTTC.

The V and J genes are TRBV30 and TRBJ2-2; D is unclear. V shed 3 bases and J shed 4 bases, with 9 bases lying between them. Germline V gene sequence: CDR1 GTSNPN, CDR2 SVGIG (reference sequence). The CDR3 sequence is 13 residues long. For the CDR3, the DNA is TGTGCCTGGAGAACACAGCCCACCGGGGAGCTGTTTTTT. Protein: CAWRTQPTGELFF. Full variable domain (remainder filled in from reference TRBV30 and TRBJ2-2): SQTIHQWPATLVQPVGSPLSLECTVEGTSNPNLYWYRQAAGRGLQLLFYSVGIGQISSEVPQNLSASRPQDRQFILSSKKLLLSDSGFYLCAWRTQPTGELFFGEGSRLTVL.

This chain uses TRBV6-1 with TRBJ1-1; TRBD1 matches 8 bases. CDR1 is MNHNS, CDR2 SASEGT, per germline. With V trimmed by 4 bases and J by 1 base, 5 bases remained unmatched. The CDR3 is 15 residues long. In nucleotides, the CDR3 is TGTGCCAGCAGTGGAGCCGGGACAGGGAACACTGAAGCTTTCTTT. It encodes CASSGAGTGNTEAFF.

V gene TRBV19 combines with J gene TRBJ2-1, with 10 positions matching TRBD2. Trimming took 5 bases from V and 4 from J; bases not matched to a gene: 11. The CDR3 contains 17 residues. In germline, CDR1 is LNHDA, CDR2 SQIVND (reference sequence). DNA of the CDR3: TGTGCCAGTAGTCCCCTAGCGGGAGTGGAGATATACAATGAGCAGTTCTTC. Amino acids: CASSPLAGVEIYNEQFF. Combining the CDR3 with reference TRBV19 and TRBJ2-1 gives the whole variable domain DGGITQSPKYLFRKEGQNVTLSCEQNLNHDAMYWYRQDPGQGLRLIYYSQIVNDFQKGDIAEGYSVSREKKESFPLTVTSAQKNPTAFYLCASSPLAGVEIYNEQFFGPGTRLTVL.

This clone was seen a handful of times. The chain employs TRBV29-1 and TRBJ2-7; 8 bases are shared with TRBD2. The CDR3 is 13 amino acids. Germline V gene sequence: CDR1 SQVTM, CDR2 ANQGSEA. The junction had 5 bases not matched to a gene; V was cut back by 7 bases and J by 0 bases. The CDR3 DNA reads TGCAGCGGGCCTAGCGGGTCCTCCTACGAGCAGTACTTC. This translates into CSGPSGSSYEQYF.

V and J are TRBV6-5 and TRBJ2-7, with 10 bases matching TRBD2. The CDR3 spans 14 residues. Unmatched junction bases numbered 7, after V lost 8 bases and J lost 3 bases. Germline V gene data show CDR1 as MNHEY and CDR2 as SVGAGI. Here the CDR3 reads CASQRGGAIYEQYF. The CDR3 bases are TGTGCCAGCCAGCGGGGGGGGGCGATCTACGAGCAGTACTTC.

This chain links TRBV7-8 with TRBJ1-2; unclear D gene. The V gene lost 1 base and the J gene lost 4 bases, with 13 bases spanning the gap. Germline CDR1 and CDR2: SGHVS and FQNEAQ. The CDR3 has 15 amino acids. The CDR3 coding sequence is TGTGCCAGCAGCTTAGATTCCCTACCAACCTATGGCTACACCTTC. This gives the protein CASSLDSLPTYGYTF.

The chain employs TRBV10-1 and TRBJ2-7, with TRBD1 identical over 9 bases. CDR1 WNHNN and CDR2 SYGVQD come from the germline V gene (reference sequence). Trimming removed 2 bases from V and 2 bases from J; junction bases left unmatched: 4. CDR3 length: 15 amino acids. CDR3 sequence (DNA): TGCGCCAGCAGTGAGGCCGGGACAGGGCCCTACGAGCAGTACTTC. Encoded protein: CASSEAGTGPYEQYF.

This chain connects TRBV19 to TRBJ2-5; D possibly corresponds to TRBD2 (5 bases). Germline V gives CDR1 LNHDA, CDR2 SQIVND (reference sequence). Trimming removed 2 bases at V and 8 bases at J, with 18 bases between. The CDR3 runs 15 residues. The CDR3 coding sequence is TGTGCCAGTAGTATAACCAGGATGGAAGGAGGTACCCAGTACTTC. The encoded protein is CASSITRMEGGTQYF.

This chain joins TRBV5-1 and TRBJ1-2; 9 nucleotides line up with TRBD1. The ends lost 3 bases at V and 1 base at J; junction bases unmatched: 4. This CDR3 has 15 amino acids. The germline CDR1 and CDR2 sequences are SGHRS and YFSETQ. CDR3 sequence (DNA): TGCGCCAGCAGCTGGGGGGGACAGGGTAACTATGGCTACACCTTC. Its protein product is CASSWGGQGNYGYTF.

The rearrangement links TRBV2 to TRBJ1-5; D is perhaps TRBD1 (6 bases). V was clipped by 8 bases and J by 0 bases, with 14 bases between them. The CDR3 runs to 15 residues. Germline V gives CDR1 SNHLY, CDR2 FYNNEI. The CDR3 reads CASRRGGTSNQPQHF. The DNA of the CDR3 is TGTGCCAGCCGCCGGGGGGGCACTAGCAATCAGCCCCAGCATTTT.